This TCR beta chain was sequenced during a study of Graves' ophthalmopathy and Graves' hyperthyroidism. Findings and caveats of the study: Ophthalmopathy progression was predicted by the model at 55% to 71% sensitivity and 72.22% specificity.

Beta-chain TCR CDR3 regions were amplified from RNA transcripts. The first round was an RT-PCR with HTBI primers, and the second round was a multiplex PCR. TCRdb passed the multiplex PCR reads through MiXCR, listing each CDR3 protein once. The sample has hundreds of thousands of distinct CDR3 sequences, over 20% seen once. The CDR3 is made up of 15 amino acids. Germline V gives CDR1 MDHEN, CDR2 SYDVKM. V trimming: 4 bases; J trimming: 3 bases; junction bases outside the gene matches: 7. The sample holds many counts of this clonotype. Its antigen is still unknown. Hyperthyroidism was classified as stable if no ophthalmopathy occurred within 18 months of follow-up. In this cohort, patients with other autoimmune diseases, uncontrolled infections, pregnancy or lactation were excluded. The PBMCs originated from approximately 10 ml of fresh peripheral blood.

The sequence derives from a woman under 30 with stable Graves' hyperthyroidism. Some clones in this sample may be carry-over from other donors' samples. Specimen: peripheral blood. This sequence joins TRBV28 and TRBJ1-2, with 8 bases identical to TRBD1. The CDR3 loop reads CASSSRGRLHYGYTF. DNA for the CDR3: TGTGCCAGCAGTTCCAGGGGGCGGTTGCACTATGGCTACACCTTC.